The TCR beta chain described here comes from a study of blood T cell repertoires in COVID-19. Study background: Donors in the United States, Italy and Spain gave samples during acute or convalescent COVID-19. PBMCs, B-cell-depleted T cells, or T cells were the source of the cDNA or gDNA that made up the material.

Original processing notes: Nucleated cell counts were estimated from reference gene primer amplification. Measured with immunoSEQ multiplex PCR; TCRdb has only the in-frame clones, and not every one. V and J calls and clone size come straight from that table; D and trimming were deduced from the DNA. The sample yields about 310,000 clones, roughly 84% seen once. The V and J ends lost 0 bases and 3 bases respectively, with 15 bases between them. CDR3 size: 16 residues. Germline lookup yields CDR1 SGDLS and CDR2 YYNGEE. The TCR comes from a man aged 45-65 years with active or convalescent COVID-19. Material: peripheral blood. V gene TRBV9 combines with J gene TRBJ1-1, with D uncertain. The CDR3 reads CASSVAGSGLYTEAFF. In DNA, the CDR3 is TGTGCCAGCAGCGTAGCGGGTTCGGGGTTGTACACTGAAGCTTTCTTT.